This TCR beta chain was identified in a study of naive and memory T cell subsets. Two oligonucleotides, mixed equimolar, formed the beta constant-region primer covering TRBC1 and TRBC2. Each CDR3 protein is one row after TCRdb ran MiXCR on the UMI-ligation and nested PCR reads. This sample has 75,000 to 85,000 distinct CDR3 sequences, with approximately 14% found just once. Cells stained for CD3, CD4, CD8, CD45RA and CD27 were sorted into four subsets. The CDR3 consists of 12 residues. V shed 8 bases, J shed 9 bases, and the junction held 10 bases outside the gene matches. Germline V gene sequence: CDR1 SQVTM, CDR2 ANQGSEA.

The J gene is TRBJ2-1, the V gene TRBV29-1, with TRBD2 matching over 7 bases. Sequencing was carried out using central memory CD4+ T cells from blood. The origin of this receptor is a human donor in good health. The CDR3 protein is CSTGLGLVEQFF. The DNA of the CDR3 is TGCAGCACCGGACTAGGGCTGGTTGAGCAGTTCTTC.